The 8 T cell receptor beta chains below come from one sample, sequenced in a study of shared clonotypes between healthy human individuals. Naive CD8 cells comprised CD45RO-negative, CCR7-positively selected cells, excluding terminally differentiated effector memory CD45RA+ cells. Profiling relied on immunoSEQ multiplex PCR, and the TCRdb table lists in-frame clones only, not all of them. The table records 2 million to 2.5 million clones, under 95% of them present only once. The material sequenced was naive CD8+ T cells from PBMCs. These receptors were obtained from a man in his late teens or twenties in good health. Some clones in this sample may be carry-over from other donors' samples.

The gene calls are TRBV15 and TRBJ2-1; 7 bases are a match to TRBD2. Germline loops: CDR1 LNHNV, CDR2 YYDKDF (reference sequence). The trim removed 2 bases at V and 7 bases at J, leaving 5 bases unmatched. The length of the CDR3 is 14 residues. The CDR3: CATSRSGLFNEQFF. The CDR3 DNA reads TGTGCCACCAGCAGATCGGGACTATTTAATGAGCAGTTCTTC.

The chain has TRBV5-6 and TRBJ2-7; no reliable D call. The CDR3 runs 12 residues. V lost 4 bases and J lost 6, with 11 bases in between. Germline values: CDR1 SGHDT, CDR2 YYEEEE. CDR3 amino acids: CASSHDMGEQYF. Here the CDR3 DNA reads TGTGCCAGCAGCCACGACATGGGCGAGCAGTACTTC.

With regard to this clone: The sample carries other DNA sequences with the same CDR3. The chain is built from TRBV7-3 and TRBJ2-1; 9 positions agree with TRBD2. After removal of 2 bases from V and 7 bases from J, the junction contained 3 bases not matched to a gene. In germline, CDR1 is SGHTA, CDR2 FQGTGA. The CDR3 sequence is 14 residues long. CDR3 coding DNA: TGTGCCAGCAGCTTAGCGGGAGGGCCAAATGAGCAGTTCTTC. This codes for CASSLAGGPNEQFF.

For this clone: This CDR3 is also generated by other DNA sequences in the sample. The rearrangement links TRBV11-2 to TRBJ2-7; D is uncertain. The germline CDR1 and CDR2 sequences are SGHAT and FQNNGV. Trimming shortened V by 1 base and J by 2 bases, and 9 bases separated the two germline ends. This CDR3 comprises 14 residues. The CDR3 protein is CASSLGTRPYEQYF. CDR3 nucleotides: TGTGCCAGCAGCTTAGGTACCCGGCCCTACGAGCAGTACTTC.

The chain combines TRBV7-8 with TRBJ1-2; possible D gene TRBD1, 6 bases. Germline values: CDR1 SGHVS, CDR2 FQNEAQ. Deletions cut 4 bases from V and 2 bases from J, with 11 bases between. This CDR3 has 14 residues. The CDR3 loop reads CASSSQGFNYGYTF. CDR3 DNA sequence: TGTGCCAGCAGCTCCCAGGGGTTCAACTATGGCTACACCTTC.

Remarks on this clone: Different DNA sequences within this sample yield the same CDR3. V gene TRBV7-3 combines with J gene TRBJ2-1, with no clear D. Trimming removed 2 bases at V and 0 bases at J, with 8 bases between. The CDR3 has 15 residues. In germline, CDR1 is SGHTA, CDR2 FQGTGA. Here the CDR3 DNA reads TGTGCCAGCAGCTTATCCCCGAGCTCCTACAATGAGCAGTTCTTC. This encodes CASSLSPSSYNEQFF.

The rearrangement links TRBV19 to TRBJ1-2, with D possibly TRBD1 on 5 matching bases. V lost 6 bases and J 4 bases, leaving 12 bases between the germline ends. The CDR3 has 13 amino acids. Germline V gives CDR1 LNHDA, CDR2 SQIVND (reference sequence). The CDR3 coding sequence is TGTGCCAGTAGAACCACGGGACCCTATGGCTACACCTTC. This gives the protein CASRTTGPYGYTF.

In nucleotides, the CDR3 is TGCAGTGGGAGACAGGGGGACGAGCAGTACTTC. Protein sequence: CSGRQGDEQYF. The chain is built from TRBV20-1 and TRBJ2-7, with 9 bases lining up with TRBD1. With 7 bases clipped from V and 5 bases from J, the junction kept 3 bases outside the gene matches. The CDR3 spans 11 residues. The V gene's germline CDR1 is DFQATT and CDR2 SNEGSKA (reference sequence).